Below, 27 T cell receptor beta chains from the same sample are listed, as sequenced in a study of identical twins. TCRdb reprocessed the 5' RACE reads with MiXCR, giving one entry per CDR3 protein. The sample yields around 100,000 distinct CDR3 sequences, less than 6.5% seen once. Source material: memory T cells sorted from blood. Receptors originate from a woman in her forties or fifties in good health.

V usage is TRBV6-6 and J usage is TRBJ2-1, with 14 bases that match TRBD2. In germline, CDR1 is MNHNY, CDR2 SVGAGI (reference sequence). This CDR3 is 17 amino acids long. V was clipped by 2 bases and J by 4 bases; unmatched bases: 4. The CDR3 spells CASSYQGLAGVYNEQFF. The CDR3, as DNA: TGTGCCAGCAGTTACCAGGGACTAGCGGGAGTGTACAATGAGCAGTTCTTC.

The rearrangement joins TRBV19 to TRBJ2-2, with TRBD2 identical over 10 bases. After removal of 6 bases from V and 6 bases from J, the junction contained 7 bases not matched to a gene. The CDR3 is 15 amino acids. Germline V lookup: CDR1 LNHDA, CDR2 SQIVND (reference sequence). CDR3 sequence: CASRPSGRRAGELFF. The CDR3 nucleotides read TGTGCCAGTAGGCCTAGCGGGAGACGCGCCGGGGAGCTGTTTTTT. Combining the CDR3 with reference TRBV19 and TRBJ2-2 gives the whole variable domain DGGITQSPKYLFRKEGQNVTLSCEQNLNHDAMYWYRQDPGQGLRLIYYSQIVNDFQKGDIAEGYSVSREKKESFPLTVTSAQKNPTAFYLCASRPSGRRAGELFFGEGSRLTVL.

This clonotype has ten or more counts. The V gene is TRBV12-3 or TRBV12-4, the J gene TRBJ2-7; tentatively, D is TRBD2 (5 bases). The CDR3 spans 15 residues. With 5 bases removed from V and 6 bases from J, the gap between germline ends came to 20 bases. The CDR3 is CASSPRRGKHSEQYF. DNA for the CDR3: TGTGCCAGCAGTCCCCGCAGAGGGAAACATTCCGAGCAGTACTTC.

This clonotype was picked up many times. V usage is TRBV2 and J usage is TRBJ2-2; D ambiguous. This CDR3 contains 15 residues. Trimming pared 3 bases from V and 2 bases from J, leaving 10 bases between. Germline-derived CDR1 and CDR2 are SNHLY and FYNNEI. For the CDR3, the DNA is TGTGCCAGCAGTGATCGGGCAACTAACACCGGGGAGCTGTTTTTT. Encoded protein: CASSDRATNTGELFF.

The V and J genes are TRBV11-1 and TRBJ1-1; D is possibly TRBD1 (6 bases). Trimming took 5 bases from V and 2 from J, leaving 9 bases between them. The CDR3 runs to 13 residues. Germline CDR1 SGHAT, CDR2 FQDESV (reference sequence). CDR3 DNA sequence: TGTGCCAGCAGCGGGACATTTAACACTGAAGCTTTCTTT. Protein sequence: CASSGTFNTEAFF.

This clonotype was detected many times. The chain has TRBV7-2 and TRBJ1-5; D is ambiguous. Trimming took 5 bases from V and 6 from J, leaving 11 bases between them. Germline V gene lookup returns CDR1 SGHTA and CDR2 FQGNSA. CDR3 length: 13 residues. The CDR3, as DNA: TGTGCCAGCAGCGTAGGCCATACTCAGCCCCAGCATTTT. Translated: CASSVGHTQPQHF.

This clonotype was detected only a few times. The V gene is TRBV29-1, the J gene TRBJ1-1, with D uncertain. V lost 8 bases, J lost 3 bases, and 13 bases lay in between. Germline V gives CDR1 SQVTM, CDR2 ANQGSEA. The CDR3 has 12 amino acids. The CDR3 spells CSSGDTDTEAFF. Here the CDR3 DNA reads TGCAGCTCCGGAGACACCGACACTGAAGCTTTCTTT.

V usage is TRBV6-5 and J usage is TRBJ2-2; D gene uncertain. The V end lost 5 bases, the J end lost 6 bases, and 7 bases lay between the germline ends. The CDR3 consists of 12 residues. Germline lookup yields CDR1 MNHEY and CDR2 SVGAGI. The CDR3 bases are TGTGCCAGCAGTCGCTTAGCCGGGGAGCTGTTTTTT. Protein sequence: CASSRLAGELFF.

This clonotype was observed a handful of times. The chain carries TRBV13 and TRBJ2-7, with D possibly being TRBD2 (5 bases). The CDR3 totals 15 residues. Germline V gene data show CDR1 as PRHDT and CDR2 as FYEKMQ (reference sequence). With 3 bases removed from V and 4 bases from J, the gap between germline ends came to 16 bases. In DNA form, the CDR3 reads TGTGCCAGCAGCTTGTTACCTCGGGGAATATACGAGCAGTACGTC. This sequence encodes CASSLLPRGIYEQYV.

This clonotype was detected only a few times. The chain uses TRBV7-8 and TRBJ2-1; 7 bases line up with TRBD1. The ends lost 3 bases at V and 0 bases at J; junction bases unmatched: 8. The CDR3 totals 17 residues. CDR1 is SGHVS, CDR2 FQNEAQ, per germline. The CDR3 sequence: CASSFPGTANSYNEQFF. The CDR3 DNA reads TGTGCCAGCAGCTTTCCCGGGACAGCTAACTCCTACAATGAGCAGTTCTTC.

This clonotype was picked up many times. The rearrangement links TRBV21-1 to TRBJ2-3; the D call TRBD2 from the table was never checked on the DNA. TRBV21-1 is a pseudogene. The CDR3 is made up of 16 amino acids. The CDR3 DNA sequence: TGTGCCAGCAGCAAAGCGGCTAGCGGGGCCCGAGGCGCGCAGTATTTT. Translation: CASSKAASGARGAQYF.

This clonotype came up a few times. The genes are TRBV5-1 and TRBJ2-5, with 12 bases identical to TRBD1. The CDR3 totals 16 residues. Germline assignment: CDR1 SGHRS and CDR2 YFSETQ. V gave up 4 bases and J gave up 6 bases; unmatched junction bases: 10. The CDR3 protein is CASSRNPGQGAKTQYF. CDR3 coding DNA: TGCGCCAGCAGCAGAAACCCGGGACAGGGGGCGAAGACCCAGTACTTC. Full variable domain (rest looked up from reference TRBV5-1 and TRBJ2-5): KAGVTQTPRYLIKTRGQQVTLSCSPISGHRSVSWYQQTPGQGLQFLFEYFSETQRNKGNFPGRFSGRQFSNSRSEMNVSTLELGDSALYLCASSRNPGQGAKTQYFGPGTRLLVL.

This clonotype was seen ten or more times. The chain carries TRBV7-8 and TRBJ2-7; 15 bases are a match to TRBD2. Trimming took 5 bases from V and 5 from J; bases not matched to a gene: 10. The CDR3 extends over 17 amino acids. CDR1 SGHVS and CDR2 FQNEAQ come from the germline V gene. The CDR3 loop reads CASSAGLAGGDPHEQYF. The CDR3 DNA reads TGTGCCAGCAGCGCTGGACTAGCGGGAGGGGACCCCCACGAGCAGTACTTC.

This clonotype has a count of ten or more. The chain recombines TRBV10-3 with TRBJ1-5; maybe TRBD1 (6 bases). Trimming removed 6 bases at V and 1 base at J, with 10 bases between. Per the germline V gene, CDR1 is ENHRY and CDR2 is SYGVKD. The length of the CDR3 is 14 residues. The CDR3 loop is CAIRGQGSNQPQHF. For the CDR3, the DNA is TGTGCCATCAGGGGGCAGGGGAGCAATCAGCCCCAGCATTTT.

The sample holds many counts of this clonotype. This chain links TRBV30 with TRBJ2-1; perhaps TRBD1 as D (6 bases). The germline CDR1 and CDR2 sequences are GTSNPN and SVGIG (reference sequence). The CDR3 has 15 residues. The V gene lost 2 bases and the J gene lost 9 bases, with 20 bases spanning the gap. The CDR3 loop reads CAWSLNTGYWGEQFF. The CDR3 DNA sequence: TGTGCCTGGAGTCTTAATACAGGGTACTGGGGTGAGCAGTTCTTC.

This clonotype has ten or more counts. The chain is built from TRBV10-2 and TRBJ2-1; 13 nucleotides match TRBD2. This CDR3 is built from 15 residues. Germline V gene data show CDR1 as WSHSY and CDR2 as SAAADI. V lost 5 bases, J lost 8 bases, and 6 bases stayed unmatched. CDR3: CASSTTSGRADEQFF. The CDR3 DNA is TGCGCCAGCAGTACCACTAGCGGGAGGGCGGATGAGCAGTTCTTC.

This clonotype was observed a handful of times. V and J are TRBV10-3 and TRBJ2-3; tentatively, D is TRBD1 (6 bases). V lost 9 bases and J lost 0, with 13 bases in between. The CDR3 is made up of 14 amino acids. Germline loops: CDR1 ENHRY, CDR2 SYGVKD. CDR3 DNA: TGTGCCATATCCCCGGGACACAGCACAGATACGCAGTATTTT. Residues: CAISPGHSTDTQYF.

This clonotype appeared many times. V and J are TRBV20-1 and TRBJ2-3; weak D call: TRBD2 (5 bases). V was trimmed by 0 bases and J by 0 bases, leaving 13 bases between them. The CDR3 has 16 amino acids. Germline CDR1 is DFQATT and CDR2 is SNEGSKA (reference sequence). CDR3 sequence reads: CSARDESGASTDTQYF. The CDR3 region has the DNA TGCAGTGCTAGAGATGAGAGCGGTGCTAGCACAGATACGCAGTATTTT.

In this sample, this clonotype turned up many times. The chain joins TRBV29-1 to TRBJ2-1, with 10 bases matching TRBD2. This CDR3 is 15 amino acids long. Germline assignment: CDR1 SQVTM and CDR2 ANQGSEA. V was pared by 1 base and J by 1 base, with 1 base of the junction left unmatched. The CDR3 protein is CSVEGTSGSYNEQFF. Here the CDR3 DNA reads TGCAGCGTTGAAGGGACTAGCGGTTCCTACAATGAGCAGTTCTTC.

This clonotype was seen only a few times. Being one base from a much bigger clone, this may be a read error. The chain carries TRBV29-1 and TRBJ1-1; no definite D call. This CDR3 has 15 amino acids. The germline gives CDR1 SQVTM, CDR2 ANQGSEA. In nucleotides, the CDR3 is TGCAGCGTTGAAAATATGGCCCACATGAACCCTGAAGCTTTCTTT. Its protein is CSVENMAHMNPEAFF.

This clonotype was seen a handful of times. The CDR3 region has the DNA TGTGCCAGCAGCCAAGGCAGAGGGCCGGGGCAAGAGACCCAGTACTTC. It translates to CASSQGRGPGQETQYF. V usage is TRBV3-1 and J usage is TRBJ2-5, with D possibly TRBD2 on 5 matching bases. Germline V CDR1 and CDR2: LGHDT, YNNKEL (reference sequence). V lost 1 base to trimming and J lost 2 bases, with 14 bases between them. This CDR3 is 16 amino acids long.

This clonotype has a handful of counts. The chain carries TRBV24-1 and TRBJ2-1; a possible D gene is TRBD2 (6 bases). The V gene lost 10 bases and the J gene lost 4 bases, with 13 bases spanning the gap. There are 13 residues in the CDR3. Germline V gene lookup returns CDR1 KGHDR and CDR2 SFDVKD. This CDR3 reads CATAGRGYNEQFF. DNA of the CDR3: TGTGCCACTGCAGGGCGGGGATACAATGAGCAGTTCTTC.

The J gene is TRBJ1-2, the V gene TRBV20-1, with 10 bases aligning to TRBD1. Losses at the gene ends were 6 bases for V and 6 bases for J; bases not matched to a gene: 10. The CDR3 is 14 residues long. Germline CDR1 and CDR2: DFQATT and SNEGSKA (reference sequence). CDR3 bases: TGCAGTGCGGGACAGGGGTTAAATTCTAATGGCTACACCTTC. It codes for CSAGQGLNSNGYTF.

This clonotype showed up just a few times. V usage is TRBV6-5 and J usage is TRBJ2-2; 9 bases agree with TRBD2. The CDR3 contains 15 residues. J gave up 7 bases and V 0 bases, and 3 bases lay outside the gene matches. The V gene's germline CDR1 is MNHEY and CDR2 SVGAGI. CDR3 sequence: CASSYSRREGGELFF. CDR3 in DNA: TGTGCCAGCAGTTACTCGCGGCGGGAGGGCGGGGAGCTGTTTTTT.

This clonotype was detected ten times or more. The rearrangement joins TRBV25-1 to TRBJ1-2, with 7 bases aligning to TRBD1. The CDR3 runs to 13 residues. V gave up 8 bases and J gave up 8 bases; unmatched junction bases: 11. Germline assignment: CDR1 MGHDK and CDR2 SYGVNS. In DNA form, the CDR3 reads TGTGCCAGCGACCGGGCAGGGGGGGGAGGCTACACCTTC. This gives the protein CASDRAGGGGYTF.

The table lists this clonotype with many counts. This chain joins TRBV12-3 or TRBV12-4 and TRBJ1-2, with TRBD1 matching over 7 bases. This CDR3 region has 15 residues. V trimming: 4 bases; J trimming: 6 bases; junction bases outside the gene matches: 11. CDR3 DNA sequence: TGTGCCAGCAGTTCGGAGAGGGGGCGAGGGCATGGCTACACCTTC. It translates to CASSSERGRGHGYTF.

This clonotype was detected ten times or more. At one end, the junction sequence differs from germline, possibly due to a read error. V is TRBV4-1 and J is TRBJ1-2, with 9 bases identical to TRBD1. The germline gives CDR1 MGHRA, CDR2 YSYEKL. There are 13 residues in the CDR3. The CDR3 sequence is CASSLAGQGSRAF. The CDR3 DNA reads TGCGCCAGCAGCCTCGCGGGACAGGGTTCTAGGGCCTTC.